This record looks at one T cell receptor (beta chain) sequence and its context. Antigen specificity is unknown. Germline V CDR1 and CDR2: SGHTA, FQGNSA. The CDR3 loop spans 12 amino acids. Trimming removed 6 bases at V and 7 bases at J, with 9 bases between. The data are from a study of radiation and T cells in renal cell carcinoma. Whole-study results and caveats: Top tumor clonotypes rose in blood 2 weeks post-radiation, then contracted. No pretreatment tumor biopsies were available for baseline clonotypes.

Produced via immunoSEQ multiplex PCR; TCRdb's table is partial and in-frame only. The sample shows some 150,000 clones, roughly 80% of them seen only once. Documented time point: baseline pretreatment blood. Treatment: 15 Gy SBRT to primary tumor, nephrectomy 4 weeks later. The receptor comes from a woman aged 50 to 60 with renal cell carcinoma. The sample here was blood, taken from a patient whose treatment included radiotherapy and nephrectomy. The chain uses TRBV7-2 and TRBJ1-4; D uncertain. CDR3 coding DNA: TGTGCCAGCAGTCACCCTGGTGAAAAACTGTTTTTT. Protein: CASSHPGEKLFF.